This record covers a single T cell receptor (beta chain). This sample is part of a study of blood T cell repertoires in COVID-19. Study background: Material from acute and convalescent COVID-19 was sourced from the United States, Italy and Spain. Sample material is recorded as cDNA or gDNA derived from T cells, B-cell-depleted T cells, or PBMCs.

In the authors' methods: Estimation of nucleated cell counts was performed using reference gene primer amplification. Produced via immunoSEQ multiplex PCR; TCRdb's table is partial and in-frame only. V, J and clone size derive from that table, while D and trimming were established from the DNA sequence. Seen here are about 240,000 clones, roughly 86% observed once, and the top ten hold 0.65% to 0.95%. CDR3 length: 16 amino acids. Germline V lookup: CDR1 SGDLS, CDR2 YYNGEE. V shed 5 bases and J shed 7 bases, with 22 bases lying between them. The sequence was obtained from a woman aged 25 to 39 with acute or convalescent COVID-19. The rearrangement uses TRBV9 and TRBJ2-4, with D possibly TRBD2 on 5 matching bases. The specimen sequenced was peripheral blood. The chain's CDR3 is CASSPTTAFRGNIQYF. CDR3 nucleotide sequence: TGTGCCAGCAGTCCTACCACCGCGTTCCGAGGGAACATTCAGTACTTC.